This TCR beta chain was recovered during a study of blood T cells in healthy people across ages. Primers used in a second PCR of about 6 to 11 cycles were a sample-barcoded 5' primer and a J-beta primer mix. One entry per CDR3 protein, called by TCRdb with MiXCR from the 5' RACE reads. The table includes about 1.4 million distinct CDR3 sequences, approximately 60% detected once. Study findings and constraints: Unsorted PBMCs blocked a conclusive comparison of naive and antigen-experienced cells.

Germline CDR1 is SGHVS and CDR2 is FQNEAQ. V was pared by 0 bases and J by 7 bases, with 10 bases between. The CDR3 spans 14 residues. With respect to this clonotype: Its antigen is undetermined.

Total RNA, at least 6 micrograms per sample, was extracted from PBMCs. This clonotype originated in a man younger than 35 in good health. J is TRBJ2-1 and V is TRBV7-8; the D gene could be TRBD1 or TRBD2 (6 bases each). Sequencing input: blood. The CDR3 protein is CASSLATRGNEQFF. The DNA of the CDR3 is TGTGCCAGCAGCTTAGCGACTAGGGGGAATGAGCAGTTCTTC.